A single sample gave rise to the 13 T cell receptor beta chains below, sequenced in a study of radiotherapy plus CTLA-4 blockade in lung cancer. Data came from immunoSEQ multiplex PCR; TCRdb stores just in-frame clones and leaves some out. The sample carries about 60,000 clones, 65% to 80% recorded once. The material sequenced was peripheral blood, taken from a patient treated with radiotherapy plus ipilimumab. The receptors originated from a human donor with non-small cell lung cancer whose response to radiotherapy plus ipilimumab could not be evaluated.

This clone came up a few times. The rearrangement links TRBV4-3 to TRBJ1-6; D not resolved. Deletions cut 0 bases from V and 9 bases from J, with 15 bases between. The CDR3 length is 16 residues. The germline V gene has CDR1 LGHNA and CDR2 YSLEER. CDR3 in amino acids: CASSQDREGSGSPLHF. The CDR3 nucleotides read TGCGCCAGCAGCCAAGACCGGGAAGGGAGTGGTTCACCCCTCCACTTT.

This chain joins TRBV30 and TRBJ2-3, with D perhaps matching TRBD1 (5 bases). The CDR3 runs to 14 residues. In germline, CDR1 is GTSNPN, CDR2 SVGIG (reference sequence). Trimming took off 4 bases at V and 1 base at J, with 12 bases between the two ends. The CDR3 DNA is TGTGCCTGGACCCCAGGGCCGGGCACAGATACGCAGTATTTT. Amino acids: CAWTPGPGTDTQYF.

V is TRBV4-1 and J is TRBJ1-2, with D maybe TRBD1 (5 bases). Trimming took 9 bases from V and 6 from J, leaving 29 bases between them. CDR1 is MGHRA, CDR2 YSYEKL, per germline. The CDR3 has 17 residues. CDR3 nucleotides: TGCGCCAGTATGAACCCGGCCCGAACAGGAGAGAATAATGGCTACACCTTC. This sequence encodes CASMNPARTGENNGYTF.

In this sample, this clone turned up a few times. CDR3 residues: CASQTITGDSPLHF. In nucleotides, the CDR3 is TGTGCCAGCCAGACCATAACAGGGGATTCACCCCTCCACTTT. This chain uses TRBV6-5 with TRBJ1-6, with 7 positions matching TRBD1. V dropped 8 bases and J dropped 8; count of bases not matched to a gene: 9. Germline V gene lookup returns CDR1 MNHEY and CDR2 SVGAGI. CDR3 length: 14 amino acids.

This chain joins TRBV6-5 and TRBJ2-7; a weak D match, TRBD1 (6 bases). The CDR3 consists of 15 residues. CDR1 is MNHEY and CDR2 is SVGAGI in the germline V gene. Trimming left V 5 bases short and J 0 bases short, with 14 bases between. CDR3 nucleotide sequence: TGTGCCAGCAGTCCCATCGGGACATTCTCCTACGAGCAGTACTTC. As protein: CASSPIGTFSYEQYF.

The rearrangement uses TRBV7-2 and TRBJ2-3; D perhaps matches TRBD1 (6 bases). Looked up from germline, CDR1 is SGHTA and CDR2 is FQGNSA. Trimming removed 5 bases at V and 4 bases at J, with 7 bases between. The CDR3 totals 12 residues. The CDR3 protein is CASSPGADTQYF. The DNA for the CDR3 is TGTGCCAGCAGCCCAGGGGCAGATACGCAGTATTTT.

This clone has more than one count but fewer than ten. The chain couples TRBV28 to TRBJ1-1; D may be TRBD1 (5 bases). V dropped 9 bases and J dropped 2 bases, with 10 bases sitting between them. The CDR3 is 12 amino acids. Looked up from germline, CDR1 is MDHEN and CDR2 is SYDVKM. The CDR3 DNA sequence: TGTGCCAGTAGGGGCACAAACACTGAAGCTTTCTTT. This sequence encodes CASRGTNTEAFF.

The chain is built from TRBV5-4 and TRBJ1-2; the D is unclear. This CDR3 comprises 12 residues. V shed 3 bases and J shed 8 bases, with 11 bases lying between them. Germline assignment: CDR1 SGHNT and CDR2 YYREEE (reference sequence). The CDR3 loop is CASSSAPGGYTF. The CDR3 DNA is TGTGCCAGCAGCTCGGCACCGGGAGGCTACACCTTC.

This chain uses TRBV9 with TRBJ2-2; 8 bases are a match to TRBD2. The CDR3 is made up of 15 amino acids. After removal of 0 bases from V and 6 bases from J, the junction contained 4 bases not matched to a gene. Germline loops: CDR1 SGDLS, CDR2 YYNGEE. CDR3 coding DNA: TGTGCCAGCAGCGTAGCGGGGGGGGTTGCCGGGGAGCTGTTTTTT. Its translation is CASSVAGGVAGELFF.

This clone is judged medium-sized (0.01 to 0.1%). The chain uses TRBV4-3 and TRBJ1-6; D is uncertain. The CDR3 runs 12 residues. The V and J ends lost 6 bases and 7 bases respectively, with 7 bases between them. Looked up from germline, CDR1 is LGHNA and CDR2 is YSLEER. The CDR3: CASSNRNSPLHF. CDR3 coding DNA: TGCGCCAGCAGTAACAGAAATTCACCCCTCCACTTT.

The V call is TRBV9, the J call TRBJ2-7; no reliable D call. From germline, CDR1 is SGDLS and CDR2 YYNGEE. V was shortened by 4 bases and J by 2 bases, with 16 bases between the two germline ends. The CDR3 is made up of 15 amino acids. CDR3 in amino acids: CASSPYVEAAYEQYF. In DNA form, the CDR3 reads TGTGCCAGCAGCCCTTACGTAGAGGCCGCCTACGAGCAGTACTTC.

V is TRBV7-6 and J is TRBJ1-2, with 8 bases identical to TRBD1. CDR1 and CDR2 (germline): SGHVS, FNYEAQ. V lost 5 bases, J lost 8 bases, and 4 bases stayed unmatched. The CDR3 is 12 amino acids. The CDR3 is CASSDWTGGYTF. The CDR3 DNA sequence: TGTGCCAGCAGCGACTGGACAGGGGGCTACACCTTC.

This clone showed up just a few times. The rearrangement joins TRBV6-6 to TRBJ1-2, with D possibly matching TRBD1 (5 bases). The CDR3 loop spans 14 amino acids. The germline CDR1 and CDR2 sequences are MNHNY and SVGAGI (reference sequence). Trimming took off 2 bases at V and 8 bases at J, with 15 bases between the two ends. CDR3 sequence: CASSYLSPREGYTF. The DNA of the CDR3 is TGTGCCAGCAGTTACCTCTCTCCCAGGGAAGGCTACACCTTC.